This is a list of T cell receptor beta chains from one sample in a study of T-cell reconstitution after alpha-beta-depleted transplantation in children. TCRdb fed the PCR reads into MiXCR, producing one record per CDR3 protein. The table shows 250,000 to 350,000 distinct CDR3 sequences, with 9.5% to 10% occurring only once. The sequences come from PBMCs from the stem cell graft donor, collected from the stem cell graft. The receptors here all came from a human donor who donated a stem cell graft to a child with SCID. Both conserved end residues are part of each CDR3. A D gene is named only where the DNA matches it firmly. Only some rows state a clone size, as once, few, many or a class for expanded clones.

len,abundance,j_gene,v_gene,d_gene,CDR3aa,CDR3nt
15,.,TRBJ2-2,TRBV7-9,.,CASSPVKLNTGELFF,TGTGCCAGCAGCCCGGTCAAGCTTAACACCGGGGAGCTGTTTTTT
15,.,TRBJ2-1,TRBV9,.,CASSVEGKRDNEQFF,TGTGCCAGCAGCGTAGAGGGTAAAAGGGACAATGAGCAGTTCTTC
14,.,TRBJ1-2,TRBV29-1,.,CSVEVRTANYGYTF,TGCAGCGTTGAGGTTAGGACAGCTAACTATGGCTACACCTTC
14,many,TRBJ1-1,TRBV11-2,TRBD1,CASSLGQGVTEAFF,TGTGCCAGCAGCTTGGGACAGGGGGTGACTGAAGCTTTCTTT
15,many,TRBJ2-7,TRBV5-5,TRBD1,CASSPRQGLTYEQYF,TGTGCCAGCAGCCCACGACAGGGGTTAACCTACGAGCAGTACTTC
16,.,TRBJ1-2,TRBV7-2,.,CASSLVPQAPGYGYTF,TGTGCCAGCAGCTTAGTTCCGCAGGCTCCGGGCTATGGCTACACCTTC
13,few,TRBJ2-7,TRBV6-5,.,CASSYSGPNEQYF,TGTGCCAGCAGTTACTCCGGCCCAAACGAGCAGTACTTC
17,.,TRBJ2-3,TRBV27,.,CASSPHRSGQDADTQYF,TGTGCCAGCAGCCCCCATCGGTCAGGGCAGGACGCAGATACGCAGTATTTT
15,few,TRBJ2-3,TRBV12-3/TRBV12-4,.,CASSPLGRITDTQYF,TGTGCCAGCAGTCCCCTGGGGCGCATCACAGATACGCAGTATTTT
13,many,TRBJ2-7,TRBV29-1,TRBD1,CSASTSTGSEQYF,TGCAGCGCATCGACATCGACAGGGAGTGAGCAGTACTTC
14,.,TRBJ1-3,TRBV2,.,CASHDTGSGNTIYF,TGTGCCAGCCACGACACAGGGTCTGGAAACACCATATATTTT
12,many,TRBJ2-5,TRBV5-6,.,CASSIRRETQYF,TGTGCCAGCAGCATCCGGAGGGAGACCCAGTACTTC
14,.,TRBJ1-2,TRBV3-1,.,CASSRGTENYGYTF,TGTGCCAGCAGCCGAGGGACTGAGAACTATGGCTACACCTTC
13,many,TRBJ2-2,TRBV7-7,.,CASSLVGSGELFF,TGTGCCAGCAGCTTAGTTGGGTCCGGGGAGCTGTTTTTT
13,.,TRBJ2-5,TRBV5-1,.,CASSKTIRETQYF,TGCGCCAGCAGCAAGACAATTCGGGAGACCCAGTACTTC
13,.,TRBJ1-5,TRBV6-5,.,CASSYGGYQPQHF,TGTGCCAGCAGTTACGGGGGTTATCAGCCCCAGCATTTT
12,few,TRBJ2-3,TRBV10-3,.,CAIGQSTDTQYF,TGTGCCATCGGACAGAGCACAGATACGCAGTATTTT
16,.,TRBJ2-6,TRBV3-1,.,CASTLNTGSGANVLTF,TGTGCCAGCACCCTCAACACGGGCTCTGGGGCCAACGTCCTGACTTTC
17,few,TRBJ2-3,TRBV5-1,TRBD2,CASSPWVAGGPPDTQYF,TGCGCCAGCAGCCCCTGGGTCGCGGGGGGGCCTCCAGATACGCAGTATTTT
15,few,TRBJ2-3,TRBV7-9,TRBD1,CASSRRDRAKDTQYF,TGTGCCAGCAGCAGAAGGGACAGGGCAAAAGATACGCAGTATTTT
15,few,TRBJ2-3,TRBV5-1,.,CASSLEGYNTDTQYF,TGCGCCAGCAGCTTGGAAGGCTATAATACAGATACGCAGTATTTT
16,many,TRBJ2-7,TRBV5-4,TRBD2,CASSPAGTSNSYEQYF,TGTGCCAGCAGCCCGGCCGGGACTAGCAACTCCTACGAGCAGTACTTC
15,few,TRBJ2-7,TRBV10-3,TRBD2,CAISQTSGGFYEQYF,TGTGCCATCAGCCAGACTAGCGGGGGGTTCTACGAGCAGTACTTC
15,many,TRBJ2-2,TRBV7-9,.,CASSFGAGGGGELFF,TGTGCCAGCAGCTTTGGGGCTGGAGGAGGCGGGGAGCTGTTTTTT
16,.,TRBJ2-2,TRBV12-3/TRBV12-4,.,CASSATGTTNTGELFF,TGTGCCAGCAGCGCCACCGGGACAACGAACACCGGGGAGCTGTTTTTT
15,few,TRBJ1-1,TRBV5-6,.,CASSLRLTGNTEAFF,TGTGCCAGCAGCCTACGTCTGACAGGGAACACTGAAGCTTTCTTT
17,.,TRBJ1-1,TRBV7-9,.,CASTPRDIQARNTEAFF,TGTGCCAGCACCCCCCGGGATATCCAGGCCAGGAACACTGAAGCTTTCTTT
13,few,TRBJ2-1,TRBV7-7,.,CASSIGAGYEQFF,TGTGCCAGCAGCATAGGGGCGGGCTATGAGCAGTTCTTC
14,few,TRBJ1-1,TRBV12-3/TRBV12-4,TRBD1,CASSLVGGTGEAFF,TGTGCCAGCAGTTTAGTCGGGGGGACAGGGGAAGCTTTCTTT
18,.,TRBJ2-1,TRBV14,.,CASSTDRVFSGANNEQFF,TGTGCCAGCAGCACCGACAGGGTCTTTAGCGGGGCAAACAATGAGCAGTTCTTC
15,.,TRBJ2-1,TRBV14,TRBD1,CASSRTSGTGIEQFF,TGTGCCAGCAGCCGAACCTCCGGGACAGGGATTGAGCAGTTCTTC
17,.,TRBJ1-5,TRBV5-1,.,CASSPGGGTASNQPQHF,TGCGCCAGCAGCCCGGGCGGTGGGACGGCCAGCAATCAGCCCCAGCATTTT
13,.,TRBJ2-7,TRBV18,.,CASSYGPPKGQYF,TGTGCCAGCTCGTACGGACCGCCAAAAGGGCAGTACTTC
16,.,TRBJ2-7,TRBV5-1,.,CASSLMFDDPSGEQYF,TGCGCCAGCAGCTTGATGTTTGACGACCCCTCGGGCGAGCAGTACTTC
16,many,TRBJ2-3,TRBV7-6,TRBD1,CASSLGPGQLTDTQYF,TGTGCCAGCAGCTTAGGCCCGGGACAGCTAACAGATACGCAGTATTTT
13,few,TRBJ2-1,TRBV20-1,.,CSAPRSGDDEQFF,TGCAGTGCCCCCAGGTCCGGGGATGATGAGCAGTTCTTC
13,.,TRBJ1-2,TRBV7-9,.,CASSPSAVYGYTF,TGTGCCAGCAGCCCGAGTGCGGTTTATGGCTACACCTTC
13,.,TRBJ2-3,TRBV12-3/TRBV12-4,.,CASSSRITDTQYF,TGTGCCAGCAGCTCTAGAATCACAGATACGCAGTATTTT
10,many,TRBJ2-7,TRBV12-3/TRBV12-4,.,CASLLGEQYF,TGTGCCAGCCTCTTAGGCGAGCAGTACTTC
15,few,TRBJ1-3,TRBV20-1,.,CSARDADQGGNTIYF,TGCAGTGCTAGAGACGCAGACCAGGGAGGAAACACCATATATTTT
15,few,TRBJ2-2,TRBV27,TRBD1,CASSSLPGTVSELFF,TGTGCCAGCAGTTCCCTCCCCGGGACAGTCTCGGAGCTGTTTTTT
14,.,TRBJ1-4,TRBV5-1,.,CASSNTGGNEKLFF,TGCGCCAGCAGCAACACAGGCGGTAATGAAAAACTGTTTTTT
14,many,TRBJ1-1,TRBV12-3/TRBV12-4,TRBD1,CASTIQGAGTEAFF,TGTGCCAGCACCATCCAGGGGGCAGGCACTGAAGCTTTCTTT
16,few,TRBJ1-6,TRBV4-1,.,CASSLGGGPHNSPLHF,TGCGCCAGCAGCCTAGGTGGGGGACCCCATAATTCACCCCTCCACTTT
16,.,TRBJ2-5,TRBV2,TRBD1,CASNQIQTGPGETQYF,TGTGCCAGCAACCAAATCCAGACAGGGCCAGGGGAGACCCAGTACTTC
15,.,TRBJ1-5,TRBV20-1,TRBD1,CSARGDRWENQPQHF,TGCAGTGCTAGGGGGGACAGGTGGGAGAATCAGCCCCAGCATTTT
14,.,TRBJ1-5,TRBV20-1,.,CSAIRADSNQPQHF,TGCAGTGCTATACGGGCCGATAGCAATCAGCCCCAGCATTTT
15,few,TRBJ1-5,TRBV27,.,CASSFLGNSNQPQHF,TGTGCCAGCAGTTTCTTGGGGAATAGCAATCAGCCCCAGCATTTT
13,many,TRBJ2-7,TRBV2,.,CASSNELSYEQYF,TGTGCCAGCAGTAATGAATTATCCTACGAGCAGTACTTC